A selection of T cell receptor beta chains follows, all from one sample in a study of blood T cell repertoires in COVID-19. Measured with immunoSEQ multiplex PCR; TCRdb has only the in-frame clones, and not every one. The sample includes about 220,000 clones, roughly 88% of them seen just once. The sequencing input was PBMCs or T cells enriched from blood (not recorded which). The receptor set was obtained from a woman in her forties with acute COVID-19. Each CDR3 is given without its conserved first and last residue. Each record gives: clone size, V gene, CDR3 protein. A row's size may be missing; if present it is once, few, many or a size class.

size: -; V: TRBV7-2; CDR3: ASSLEGVRNSPLH
size: -; V: TRBV5-1; CDR3: ASSLRGQGRYNEQF
size: -; V: TRBV5-8; CDR3: ASSEGQPNTEAF
size: -; V: TRBV15; CDR3: ATSTWTGPETQY
size: -; V: TRBV6-5; CDR3: ASSPLAGAYNEQF
size: -; V: TRBV12-3/TRBV12-4; CDR3: ASSLGLAEY
size: -; V: TRBV5-4; CDR3: ASSLAGGSSYNSPLH
size: few; V: TRBV11-2; CDR3: ASSLDQGLGGYT
size: -; V: TRBV7-2; CDR3: ASSGRGSYNEQF
size: -; V: TRBV29-1; CDR3: SVPGGGYT
size: -; V: TRBV6-4; CDR3: AGLAGERNSMGNQPQH
size: few; V: TRBV12-3/TRBV12-4; CDR3: ASSFGGAEAF
size: few; V: TRBV7-9; CDR3: ASSPRGLLSYNEQF
size: few; V: TRBV5-1; CDR3: ASSWATGTGAEAF
size: -; V: TRBV27; CDR3: ASSNPRGINSPLH
size: -; V: TRBV7-9; CDR3: ASSSPGQGVRELF
size: -; V: TRBV30; CDR3: AWNLGAGVETQY
size: once; V: TRBV18; CDR3: ASSPGQNYGYT
size: -; V: TRBV7-8; CDR3: ASSGGLVGVAEAF
size: -; V: TRBV6-5; CDR3: ASSLGQDFQETQY
size: -; V: TRBV20-1; CDR3: SASAGTGGGGYT
size: -; V: TRBV6-5; CDR3: ASRRANYGYT
size: -; V: TRBV19; CDR3: ASSIVSDTPQH
size: -; V: TRBV7-2; CDR3: ASSKTSGGSTGELF
size: -; V: TRBV9; CDR3: ASSLGQGRKLF
size: few; V: TRBV6-5; CDR3: ASSYGGRQAEKLF
size: -; V: TRBV20-1; CDR3: SASWTSGANEQF
size: -; V: TRBV24-1; CDR3: ATSDAYGYT
size: -; V: TRBV18; CDR3: ASSPTVGPPETQY
size: -; V: TRBV9; CDR3: ASSVGVVGARGYT
size: -; V: TRBV9; CDR3: ASSRLSGGYT
size: once; V: TRBV9; CDR3: ASSPGTGPYEQY
size: -; V: TRBV2; CDR3: ASSWVLRGQGALNSPLH
size: -; V: TRBV7-8; CDR3: ASRSRTGDYGYT
size: -; V: TRBV6-2/TRBV6-3; CDR3: ASSLGPAGGYT
size: few; V: TRBV6-6; CDR3: ASSPPSRVGVSTEAF
size: once; V: TRBV19; CDR3: ASSIAGGASGANVLT
size: -; V: TRBV7-9; CDR3: ASSLSGTAANTGELF
size: -; V: TRBV7-9; CDR3: ASSLSANQPQH
size: -; V: TRBV14; CDR3: ASSRGGPRTEAF
size: -; V: TRBV9; CDR3: ASSGLAGEYGYT
size: few; V: TRBV5-1; CDR3: ASSLPGGGTEAF
size: -; V: TRBV14; CDR3: ASSQDYSRNTEAF
size: -; V: TRBV7-7; CDR3: ASSPTLFASGGPGETQY
size: once; V: TRBV11-1; CDR3: ASSILTGGLTDTQY